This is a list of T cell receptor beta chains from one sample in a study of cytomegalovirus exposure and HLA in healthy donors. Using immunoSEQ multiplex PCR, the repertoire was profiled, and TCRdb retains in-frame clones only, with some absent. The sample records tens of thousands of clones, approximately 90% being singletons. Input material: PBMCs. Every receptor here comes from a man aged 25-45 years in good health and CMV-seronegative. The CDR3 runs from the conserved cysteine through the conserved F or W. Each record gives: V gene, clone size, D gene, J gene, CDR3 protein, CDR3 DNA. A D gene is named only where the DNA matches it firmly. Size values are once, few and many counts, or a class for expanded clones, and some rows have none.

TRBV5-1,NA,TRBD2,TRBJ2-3,CASSLVAGGNGIDTQYF,TGCGCCAGCAGCTTAGTAGCGGGGGGAAACGGGATCGATACGCAGTATTTT
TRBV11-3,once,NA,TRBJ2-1,CASSLDLRGSSYNEQFF,TGTGCCAGCAGCTTAGATCTGAGAGGCAGCTCCTACAATGAGCAGTTCTTC
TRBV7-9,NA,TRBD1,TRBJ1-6,CASSPLGRDSSPLHF,TGTGCCAGCAGCCCACTCGGCAGGGACAGTTCACCCCTCCACTTT
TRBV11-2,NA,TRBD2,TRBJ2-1,CASSPHPSGRASNEQFF,TGTGCCAGCAGCCCACACCCTAGCGGGAGGGCGTCCAATGAGCAGTTCTTC
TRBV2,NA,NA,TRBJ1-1,CASTTGYTEAFF,TGTGCCAGCACGACTGGCTACACTGAAGCTTTCTTT
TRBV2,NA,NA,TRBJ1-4,CAGKTSLEKLFF,TGTGCCGGCAAGACTAGTCTTGAAAAACTGTTTTTT
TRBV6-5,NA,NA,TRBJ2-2,CASSSGGVELFF,TGTGCCAGCAGCTCCGGGGGAGTGGAGCTGTTTTTT
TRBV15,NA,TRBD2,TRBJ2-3,CATSRDWSRETTDTQYF,TGTGCCACCAGCAGAGATTGGTCGCGGGAGACCACAGATACGCAGTATTTT
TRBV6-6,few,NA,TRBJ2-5,CASSRFVRSDWETQYF,TGTGCCAGCAGCAGATTCGTTAGGAGCGATTGGGAGACCCAGTACTTC
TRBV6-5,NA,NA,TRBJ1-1,CASSSYTGWGTEAFF,TGTGCCAGCAGTAGTTATACGGGATGGGGCACTGAAGCTTTCTTT
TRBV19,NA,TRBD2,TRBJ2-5,CASSITSGGSPGTQYF,TGTGCCAGTAGTATCACTAGCGGGGGATCCCCAGGGACCCAGTACTTC
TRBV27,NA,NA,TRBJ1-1,CASSFQMNTEAFF,TGTGCCAGCAGTTTTCAGATGAACACTGAAGCTTTCTTT
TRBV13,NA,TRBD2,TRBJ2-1,CASSRRGESYNEQFF,TGTGCCAGCAGCCGCCGGGGGGAATCCTACAATGAGCAGTTCTTC
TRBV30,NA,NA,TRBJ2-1,CAWSGSSYNEQFF,TGTGCCTGGAGCGGGAGTTCCTACAATGAGCAGTTCTTC
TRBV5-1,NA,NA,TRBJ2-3,CASSLVAQRTDTQYF,TGCGCCAGCAGCTTGGTAGCCCAGCGTACAGATACGCAGTATTTT
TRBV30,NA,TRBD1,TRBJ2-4,CAWHRGMGDIQYF,TGTGCCTGGCACAGGGGGATGGGAGACATTCAGTACTTC
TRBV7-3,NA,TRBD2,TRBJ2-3,CASSTSTSGTPRTDTQYF,TGTGCCAGCAGCACCTCGACTAGCGGGACTCCCCGCACAGATACGCAGTATTTT
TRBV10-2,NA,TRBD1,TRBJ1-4,CASSDRDREKLFF,TGCGCCAGCAGTGATAGGGACAGAGAAAAACTGTTTTTT
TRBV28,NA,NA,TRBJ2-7,CASSLSVGVLLSYEQYF,TGTGCCAGCAGTTTGAGTGTCGGGGTCTTACTCTCCTACGAGCAGTACTTC
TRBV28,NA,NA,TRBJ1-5,CASSLTINQPQHF,TGTGCCAGCAGTCTGACTATAAATCAGCCCCAGCATTTT
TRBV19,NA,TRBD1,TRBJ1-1,CASSGDRGTEAFF,TGTGCCAGTAGTGGGGACAGGGGCACTGAAGCTTTCTTT
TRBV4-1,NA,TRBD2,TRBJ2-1,CASSQDRTSGYNEQFF,TGCGCCAGCAGCCAAGATAGGACTAGCGGATACAATGAGCAGTTCTTC
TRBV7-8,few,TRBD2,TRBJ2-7,CASSLGLGTSSSYEQYF,TGTGCCAGCAGCTTAGGGCTCGGGACTAGCAGCTCCTACGAGCAGTACTTC
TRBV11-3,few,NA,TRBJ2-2,CASSRAGELFF,TGTGCCAGCAGCCGCGCCGGGGAGCTGTTTTTT
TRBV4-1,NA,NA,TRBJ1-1,CASSQFRTVDTEAFF,TGCGCCAGCAGCCAATTTCGGACTGTGGATACTGAAGCTTTCTTT
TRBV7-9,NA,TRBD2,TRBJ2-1,CASSLVGGRRDEQFF,TGTGCCAGCAGCTTAGTCGGCGGGAGAAGAGATGAGCAGTTCTTC
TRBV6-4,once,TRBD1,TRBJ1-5,CARNFKGQGIERNQPQHF,TGTGCCAGAAACTTCAAGGGACAGGGAATAGAGCGCAATCAGCCCCAGCATTTT
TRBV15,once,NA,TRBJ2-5,CATSRGGRTAETQYF,TGTGCCACCAGCAGAGGAGGACGGACAGCAGAGACCCAGTACTTC
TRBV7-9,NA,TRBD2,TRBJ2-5,CASSPRGAGGRETQYF,TGTGCCAGCAGCCCTCGGGGGGCGGGGGGACGAGAGACCCAGTACTTC
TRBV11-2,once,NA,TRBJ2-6,CASSLAGAGANVLTF,TGTGCCAGCAGCTTAGCAGGGGCTGGGGCCAACGTCCTGACTTTC
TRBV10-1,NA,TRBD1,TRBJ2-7,CASSADRGEQYF,TGCGCCAGCAGTGCCGACAGGGGCGAGCAGTACTTC
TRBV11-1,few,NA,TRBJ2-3,CASSQLTTTQYF,TGTGCCAGCAGCCAACTAACTACTACGCAGTATTTT
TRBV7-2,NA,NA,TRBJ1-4,CASSLVGEKLFF,TGTGCCAGCAGCTTAGTGGGCGAAAAACTGTTTTTT
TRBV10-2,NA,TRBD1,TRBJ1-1,CASTKGQGANTEAFF,TGCGCCAGCACAAAGGGACAGGGAGCAAACACTGAAGCTTTCTTT
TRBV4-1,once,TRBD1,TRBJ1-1,CASSHAPGQGLFTEAFF,TGCGCCAGCAGCCACGCACCGGGACAGGGTCTCTTCACTGAAGCTTTCTTT
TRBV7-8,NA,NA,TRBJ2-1,CASSLTRGLTYNEQFF,TGTGCCAGCAGCTTAACCAGGGGTCTGACTTACAATGAGCAGTTCTTC
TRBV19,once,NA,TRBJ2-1,CASSVFKSSYNEQFF,TGTGCCAGTAGCGTCTTTAAGAGCTCCTACAATGAGCAGTTCTTC
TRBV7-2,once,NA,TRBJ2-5,CASSPAGTQPPIETQYF,TGTGCCAGCAGCCCGGCCGGGACACAACCACCCATAGAGACCCAGTACTTC
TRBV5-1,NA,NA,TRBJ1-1,CASSPRGVTLNTEAFF,TGCGCCAGCAGCCCAAGGGGCGTCACCCTGAACACTGAAGCTTTCTTT
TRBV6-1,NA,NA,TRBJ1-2,CAGADRFSVKDYTF,TGTGCCGGAGCAGACAGGTTCTCCGTGAAGGACTACACCTTC
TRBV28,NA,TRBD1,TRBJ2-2,CASTQSGTGRTGELFF,TGTGCCAGCACCCAATCTGGGACAGGGCGCACCGGGGAGCTGTTTTTT
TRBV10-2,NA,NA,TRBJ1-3,CASSVGYSDRSAGNTIYF,TGCGCCAGCAGTGTAGGCTATAGCGACCGCTCCGCTGGAAACACCATATATTTT
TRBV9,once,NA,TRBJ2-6,CASSEDGTGGTGANVLTF,TGTGCCAGCAGCGAGGACGGTACCGGAGGAACTGGGGCCAACGTCCTGACTTTC
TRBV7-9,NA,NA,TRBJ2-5,CASSLSRDEETQYF,TGTGCCAGCAGCTTGAGCAGGGATGAAGAGACCCAGTACTTC